This T cell receptor beta chain was recorded in a study of blood T cell repertoires in COVID-19 (dated by TCRdb to about 2020). In the study overall: Samples from collaborators originated in the United States, Italy and Spain and spanned both the acute and convalescent phases of COVID-19. A freely available public database, intended as a resource for researchers studying the immune response to SARS-CoV-2, is where the repertoires were released. The prospective study material was composed of cDNA or gDNA derived from T cells, B-cell-depleted T cells, or PBMCs. The sample metadata nearly always contained a de-identified subject ID, COVID-19 status, age in years and sex. Where available, HLA class I and class II types were taken from metadata supplied by the sample provider and were not determined by assay-based typing. The samples were drawn from two sources: the first 160 participants of the ongoing ImmuneRACE study, and fewer than 1,500 subjects contributed by 6 global collaborators. Deeply sampled blood TCRbeta repertoires from subjects exposed to, actively infected with, or recovered from COVID-19 were included in the dataset.

Study-level results and caveats: How much clinical and demographic metadata was included differed by source and by participant, and the metadata was provided uncurated.

V has 7 bases trimmed and J has 9 bases trimmed; junction bases matching no gene number 12. Via the germline V gene, CDR1 is SQVTM and CDR2 ANQGSEA. Its CDR3 holds 13 amino acids, cysteine through phenylalanine. Of the read, only the CDR3 DNA is kept; its 39 bases are in frame from base 1. A word on this clone: Its antigen is unknown. The input lacks base qualities; no much larger clone sits a single base away.

TCRbeta CDR3 regions were amplified from genomic DNA using the immunoSEQ Assay, a bias-controlled multiplex PCR. The authors' analysis ran thus. Nucleated cell counts per sample were estimated from amplification of reference gene primers within the assay. To quantify the absolute abundance of each unique TCRbeta CDR3 rearrangement, sequence reads were collapsed and filtered. For each sample, productive Simpson clonality was calculated as the square root of Simpson's diversity index over productive rearrangements. TCRdb stores this immuneACCESS table with in-frame sequences only. Part of the clones is absent; in the studies checked, under half of the shortfall reflects unresolved V genes, and no reason is known for the rest. The V and J calls and clone size are taken from that table; D and trimming were inferred from the DNA. Counted in this sample were hundreds of thousands of clones; roughly 91% of them appeared once. The ten largest make up around 4.4% of the sample.

The collaborating institutions used their own protocols to collect whole blood in K2EDTA tubes. For TCRbeta analysis, collaborators shipped samples as frozen whole blood, isolated PBMCs, or DNA extracted from either of those sample types. This chain is built from TRBV29-1 and TRBJ2-1; TRBD2 lines up with 7 middle nucleotides. Material: peripheral blood. The sequence was obtained from a woman aged 25 to 39 with acute or convalescent COVID-19. The CDR3 reads CSAAAGLSPEQFF. The DNA sequence is TGCAGCGCCGCAGCGGGACTATCACCTGAGCAGTTCTTC.